This is a list of T cell receptor beta chains from one sample in a study of CD8 T cells in Susac syndrome. TCRdb called the immunoSEQ multiplex PCR reads again in MiXCR, with one record for every CDR3 protein. The table includes around 300,000 distinct CDR3 sequences, roughly 85% detected once. The sequenced sample consisted of CD8+ T cells from PBMCs. The source of these receptors is a human donor with multiple sclerosis. Each CDR3 is given with its conserved first and last residue. D genes are given only for firm matches. Only part of the rows carry a size: once, few, many, or a class if the clone is expanded.

cdr3_nt: TGCGCCAGCAGCGTAAACTCAGGGGGTGGCACTGAAGCTTTCTTT
cdr3_aa: CASSVNSGGGTEAFF
clone_size: -
j_call: TRBJ1-1
d_call: TRBD1
v_call: TRBV5-1

cdr3_nt: -
cdr3_aa: CAWSVRRTPGSCFF
clone_size: -
j_call: TRBJ2-2
d_call: -
v_call: TRBV30

cdr3_nt: TGCGCCAGCAGCCAAGAGGCAGGGGGCTATGGCTACACCTTC
cdr3_aa: CASSQEAGGYGYTF
clone_size: -
j_call: TRBJ1-2
d_call: TRBD1
v_call: TRBV4-1

cdr3_nt: TGTGCCAGCAGTGACGGGCGGAGACTCACCGGGGAGCTGTTTTTT
cdr3_aa: CASSDGRRLTGELFF
clone_size: -
j_call: TRBJ2-2
d_call: -
v_call: TRBV6-1

cdr3_nt: TGCGCCAGCAGCTTTCTGGGGGCGAGCACTGAAGCTTTCTTT
cdr3_aa: CASSFLGASTEAFF
clone_size: -
j_call: TRBJ1-1
d_call: -
v_call: TRBV5-1

cdr3_nt: TGTGCTAGTGGTTTGGAGATCTACGAGCAGTACTTC
cdr3_aa: CASGLEIYEQYF
clone_size: -
j_call: TRBJ2-7
d_call: -
v_call: TRBV12-5

cdr3_nt: TGTGCCAGCTTTTTAGGCGAGCAGTACTTC
cdr3_aa: CASFLGEQYF
clone_size: -
j_call: TRBJ2-7
d_call: -
v_call: TRBV27

cdr3_nt: TGTGCCAGCAGTGACTCGGACAGGGGAAACACCGGGGAGCTGTTTTTT
cdr3_aa: CASSDSDRGNTGELFF
clone_size: -
j_call: TRBJ2-2
d_call: TRBD1
v_call: TRBV6-4

cdr3_nt: TGTGCCAGTAGTGAGTCAGGAAACATTCAGTACTTC
cdr3_aa: CASSESGNIQYF
clone_size: -
j_call: TRBJ2-4
d_call: -
v_call: TRBV19

cdr3_nt: TGTGCCAGCAGCTTAGTCAACAACTACAATGAGCAGTTCTTC
cdr3_aa: CASSLVNNYNEQFF
clone_size: -
j_call: TRBJ2-1
d_call: -
v_call: TRBV11-2

cdr3_nt: TGTGCCAGCAGCCTGGCACAGGGGCAATTGAATGAGCAGTTCTTC
cdr3_aa: CASSLAQGQLNEQFF
clone_size: -
j_call: TRBJ2-1
d_call: TRBD1
v_call: TRBV7-9

cdr3_nt: TGTGCCAGCAGTGAGGGGGCTAACTATGGCTACACCTTC
cdr3_aa: CASSEGANYGYTF
clone_size: -
j_call: TRBJ1-2
d_call: -
v_call: TRBV2

cdr3_nt: TGTGCCAGCAGTTCATGGGGGGGCGATCGGCCCCAGCATTTT
cdr3_aa: CASSSWGGDRPQHF
clone_size: -
j_call: TRBJ1-5
d_call: -
v_call: TRBV12-3/TRBV12-4

cdr3_nt: TGTGCCAGCAGTCGTCGGGAGGGTTTAGATACGCAGTATTTT
cdr3_aa: CASSRREGLDTQYF
clone_size: -
j_call: TRBJ2-3
d_call: TRBD2
v_call: TRBV25-1

cdr3_nt: TGTGCCAGCAGCTTAGCGAACAGTGCTAGCACAGATACGCAGTATTTT
cdr3_aa: CASSLANSASTDTQYF
clone_size: -
j_call: TRBJ2-3
d_call: -
v_call: TRBV7-2

cdr3_nt: TGCGCCAGCAGCCCGGACAGGGGGCAATACGAGCAGTACTTC
cdr3_aa: CASSPDRGQYEQYF
clone_size: -
j_call: TRBJ2-7
d_call: TRBD1
v_call: TRBV4-3

cdr3_nt: TGTGCCAGCAGCTCCGATAGGGCTTTCTTT
cdr3_aa: CASSSDRAFF
clone_size: -
j_call: TRBJ1-1
d_call: -
v_call: TRBV11-2

cdr3_nt: TGTGCCAGCAGCGCCGTAACAGCGGGAGGGCCAGGCGAGCAGTACTTC
cdr3_aa: CASSAVTAGGPGEQYF
clone_size: -
j_call: TRBJ2-7
d_call: TRBD2
v_call: TRBV5-4

cdr3_nt: TGTGCCAGCAGTTTATCCGGGACTACAGGGGATACGCAGTATTTT
cdr3_aa: CASSLSGTTGDTQYF
clone_size: -
j_call: TRBJ2-3
d_call: -
v_call: TRBV27

cdr3_nt: TGTGCCAGCAGTGACGGGTGGAATCAGCCCCAGCATTTT
cdr3_aa: CASSDGWNQPQHF
clone_size: -
j_call: TRBJ1-5
d_call: -
v_call: TRBV6-4

cdr3_nt: TGTGCCAGCAGCGGACTGTATGCTTACGAGCAGTACTTC
cdr3_aa: CASSGLYAYEQYF
clone_size: -
j_call: TRBJ2-7
d_call: -
v_call: TRBV14

cdr3_nt: TGTGCCAGCAGCTTAGGAGGACAGGGCTACGAGCAGTACTTC
cdr3_aa: CASSLGGQGYEQYF
clone_size: -
j_call: TRBJ2-7
d_call: TRBD1
v_call: TRBV7-3

cdr3_nt: TGCGCCAGCAGCCAAGATCGGACAGGCCTGAACACTGAAGCTTTCTTT
cdr3_aa: CASSQDRTGLNTEAFF
clone_size: -
j_call: TRBJ1-1
d_call: TRBD1
v_call: TRBV4-3

cdr3_nt: TGTGCCAGCAGCTTTTCGGGGAACGGGCTTGACTCCTACGAGCAGTACTTC
cdr3_aa: CASSFSGNGLDSYEQYF
clone_size: -
j_call: TRBJ2-7
d_call: -
v_call: TRBV11-2

cdr3_nt: TGTGCCAGCAGTTTACCCCTGACTAGCGGTTCCTACAATGAGCAGTTCTTC
cdr3_aa: CASSLPLTSGSYNEQFF
clone_size: -
j_call: TRBJ2-1
d_call: TRBD2
v_call: TRBV28

cdr3_nt: TGTGCCACCAGTCCCTCGGGCGGGAGCGACGAGCAGTACTTC
cdr3_aa: CATSPSGGSDEQYF
clone_size: -
j_call: TRBJ2-7
d_call: TRBD2
v_call: TRBV15

cdr3_nt: TGTGCCAGCAGTTACTCGAACAGGGCTAACTATGGCTACACCTTC
cdr3_aa: CASSYSNRANYGYTF
clone_size: -
j_call: TRBJ1-2
d_call: -
v_call: TRBV6-5

cdr3_nt: TGTGCCAGCAGCTTAATAGCAATTGAGCAGTTCTTC
cdr3_aa: CASSLIAIEQFF
clone_size: -
j_call: TRBJ2-1
d_call: -
v_call: TRBV7-9

cdr3_nt: TGTGCCAGCAGTTCCCGGGCGGATAGCAATCAGCCCCAGCATTTT
cdr3_aa: CASSSRADSNQPQHF
clone_size: -
j_call: TRBJ1-5
d_call: -
v_call: TRBV6-6

cdr3_nt: TGTGCCAGCAGCTTGGCCGGCAGCTTCAATCAGCCCCAGCATTTT
cdr3_aa: CASSLAGSFNQPQHF
clone_size: -
j_call: TRBJ1-5
d_call: -
v_call: TRBV5-6

cdr3_nt: TGCGCCAGCAGCCCGCCAGGACAGTCTGGAAACACCATATATTTT
cdr3_aa: CASSPPGQSGNTIYF
clone_size: -
j_call: TRBJ1-3
d_call: -
v_call: TRBV5-1

cdr3_nt: TGTGCCAGCAGCCCCCCTCAGACTAGGTACAATGAGCAGTTCTTC
cdr3_aa: CASSPPQTRYNEQFF
clone_size: -
j_call: TRBJ2-1
d_call: -
v_call: TRBV7-9

cdr3_nt: TGTGCCTACGAGGGGGGCGGAAGGGCCCAGTACTTC
cdr3_aa: CAYEGGGRAQYF
clone_size: -
j_call: TRBJ2-5
d_call: -
v_call: TRBV30

cdr3_nt: TGCGCCAGCAGCCAACAAGGACTAGCGGGAGTTGTCGACAATGAGCAGTTCTTC
cdr3_aa: CASSQQGLAGVVDNEQFF
clone_size: -
j_call: TRBJ2-1
d_call: TRBD2
v_call: TRBV4-3

cdr3_nt: TGTGCCACCAGCAGAGAGGGACTAGCGGACTACAATGAGCAGTTCTTC
cdr3_aa: CATSREGLADYNEQFF
clone_size: -
j_call: TRBJ2-1
d_call: TRBD2
v_call: TRBV15

cdr3_nt: TGTGCCACCAGCAGAGACAGGGGGCTGGCTAATGAAAAACTGTTTTTT
cdr3_aa: CATSRDRGLANEKLFF
clone_size: -
j_call: TRBJ1-4
d_call: TRBD1
v_call: TRBV15

cdr3_nt: TGCGCCAGCAGCGCGGGACAGGGAGAAGAGACCCAGTACTTC
cdr3_aa: CASSAGQGEETQYF
clone_size: -
j_call: TRBJ2-5
d_call: TRBD1
v_call: TRBV5-1

cdr3_nt: TGTGCCAGCAGTTCGGGACTAGCGGGGTTCTACGAGCAGTACTTC
cdr3_aa: CASSSGLAGFYEQYF
clone_size: -
j_call: TRBJ2-7
d_call: TRBD2
v_call: TRBV27

cdr3_nt: TGTGCCAGCAGTTGGACTCGGACAGGGCCCTACAATGAGCAGTTCTTC
cdr3_aa: CASSWTRTGPYNEQFF
clone_size: once
j_call: TRBJ2-1
d_call: TRBD1
v_call: TRBV12-3/TRBV12-4

cdr3_nt: TGTGCCAGCAGTTTACAGGGGGCGGATCAGCCCCAGCATTTT
cdr3_aa: CASSLQGADQPQHF
clone_size: -
j_call: TRBJ1-5
d_call: TRBD1
v_call: TRBV27

cdr3_nt: TGTGCCAGCAGCGGGACAGGGGGCGAAGGGACAGATACGCAGTATTTT
cdr3_aa: CASSGTGGEGTDTQYF
clone_size: -
j_call: TRBJ2-3
d_call: TRBD1
v_call: TRBV13

cdr3_nt: TGTGCCAGCAGCTTAGCGGCTCCCACCGGGGAGCTGTTTTTT
cdr3_aa: CASSLAAPTGELFF
clone_size: -
j_call: TRBJ2-2
d_call: -
v_call: TRBV7-6

cdr3_nt: TGCAGTGCTCCAGGGGTGGGTGACTTAGATGAGCAGTTCTTC
cdr3_aa: CSAPGVGDLDEQFF
clone_size: -
j_call: TRBJ2-1
d_call: -
v_call: TRBV20-1

cdr3_nt: TGTGCCTGTGACACGAACACTGAAGCTTTCTTT
cdr3_aa: CACDTNTEAFF
clone_size: -
j_call: TRBJ1-1
d_call: -
v_call: TRBV30

cdr3_nt: TGTGCCACCAGCAGTGGGACTTCGAGGACCGGGGAGCTGTTTTTT
cdr3_aa: CATSSGTSRTGELFF
clone_size: -
j_call: TRBJ2-2
d_call: -
v_call: TRBV15

cdr3_nt: TGCAGCGTTGAACGCGAGGGGGCGGCGGGAGGCGAGCAGTTCTTC
cdr3_aa: CSVEREGAAGGEQFF
clone_size: once
j_call: TRBJ2-1
d_call: -
v_call: TRBV29-1

cdr3_nt: TGTGCCAGCAGCTTATGGCGGAGGCATGAGCAGTTCTTC
cdr3_aa: CASSLWRRHEQFF
clone_size: -
j_call: TRBJ2-1
d_call: -
v_call: TRBV7-3

cdr3_nt: TGTGCCAGCAGCTTGGGACAGGCTCACTCCTACGAGCAGTACTTC
cdr3_aa: CASSLGQAHSYEQYF
clone_size: -
j_call: TRBJ2-7
d_call: TRBD1
v_call: TRBV7-2